Presented here are 4 T cell receptor beta chains from one specimen sequenced in a study of cytomegalovirus exposure and HLA in healthy donors. The study ran its PCR with 60 Vbeta and 13 Jbeta primers. The repertoire was sequenced with immunoSEQ multiplex PCR; TCRdb's copy has only in-frame clones and lacks some. The sample lists roughly 110,000 clones, 81% occurring once. Sequencing used PBMCs. These receptors all come from a man aged 25-45 years in good health and CMV-seronegative.

V and J are TRBV6-1 and TRBJ1-5; D gene unclear. V was pared by 6 bases and J by 2 bases, with 14 bases between. The CDR3 extends over 15 amino acids. Germline V CDR1 and CDR2: MNHNS, SASEGT. CDR3 bases: TGTGCCAGCAGGACCGGGTGGCGGGGCAATCAGCCCCAGCATTTT. It specifies CASRTGWRGNQPQHF.

The chain carries TRBV28 and TRBJ2-1, with a weak D call TRBD2 (5 bases). The V end lost 6 bases, the J end lost 9 bases, and 15 bases lay between the germline ends. The germline CDR1 and CDR2 sequences are MDHEN and SYDVKM. The CDR3 has 13 amino acids. This CDR3 is CASSRFGRGEQFF. CDR3 DNA sequence: TGTGCCAGCAGCCGCTTTGGCCGGGGTGAGCAGTTCTTC.

The chain joins TRBV6-5 to TRBJ2-5; the match to TRBD1 covers 9 bases. Germline lookup yields CDR1 MNHEY and CDR2 SVGAGI. Trimming cost V 7 bases and J 3 bases; bases outside gene matches: 9. The CDR3 totals 15 residues. The CDR3, as DNA: TGTGCCAGCAAAAGAGACCGGACAGGGGAAGAGACCCAGTACTTC. This codes for CASKRDRTGEETQYF.

On this clone: Different DNA sequences within this sample yield the same CDR3. The chain employs TRBV5-5 and TRBJ1-2, with D tentatively TRBD1 (6 bases). V gave up 0 bases and J gave up 2 bases, with 8 bases separating them. CDR3 length equals 14 residues. Germline CDR1 reads SGHKS; CDR2 reads YYEKEE (reference sequence). As DNA, the CDR3 is TGTGCCAGCAGCTTGGACAGGGTGAACTATGGCTACACCTTC. Its translation: CASSLDRVNYGYTF. The whole variable domain, filled in from reference TRBV5-5 and TRBJ1-2, reads DAGVTQSPTHLIKTRGQQVTLRCSPISGHKSVSWYQQVLGQGPQFIFQYYEKEERGRGNFPDRFSARQFPNYSSELNVNALLLGDSALYLCASSLDRVNYGYTFGSGTRLTVV.